Below are 3 T cell receptor beta chains sequenced from a single sample in a study of cytomegalovirus exposure and HLA in healthy donors. Researchers ran the PCR with 60 Vbeta and 13 Jbeta primers. The method was immunoSEQ multiplex PCR; TCRdb's version includes in-frame clones alone and lacks a portion of them. The sample contains roughly 170,000 clones, 70% to 85% of which appear only once. The specimen was PBMCs. The receptors derive from a man in his late teens or twenties in good health and CMV-seronegative.

The J gene is TRBJ2-5, the V gene TRBV28; D not resolved. The end of the DNA aligns better with TRBJ2-7, so the J call may be wrong. The CDR3 has 11 amino acids. Germline CDR1 and CDR2: MDHEN and SYDVKM. Here the CDR3 reads CASSESYEQYF. CDR3 bases: TGTGCCAGCAGTGAATCTTACGAGCAGTACTTC.

This chain connects TRBV28 to TRBJ2-7; D uncertain. The germline V gene has CDR1 MDHEN and CDR2 SYDVKM. V lost 6 bases to trimming and J lost 7 bases, with 10 bases between them. The CDR3 is 11 amino acids. CDR3 coding DNA: TGTGCCAGCAGCTCCCCTTTGGAGCAGTACTTC. This gives the protein CASSSPLEQYF.

The V call is TRBV10-3, the J call TRBJ2-5; D might be TRBD1 (6 bases). V was pared by 6 bases and J by 2 bases, with 25 bases between. Germline V CDR1 and CDR2: ENHRY, SYGVKD. This CDR3 region has 18 residues. Here the CDR3 reads CAIRNASFWEGGQETQYF. The CDR3 region has the DNA TGTGCCATCAGAAACGCCTCATTCTGGGAAGGGGGTCAAGAGACCCAGTACTTC.